The 23 T cell receptor beta chains reported below all come from one sample, sequenced in a study of siplizumab effects on memory and regulatory T cells. Assay used: immunoSEQ multiplex PCR; TCRdb lists only in-frame clones, some missing. The sample shows approximately 84,000 clones, 95% of them seen only once. Sequenced material: CD8+ T cells sorted from blood. Source of these receptors: a human donor in good health.

The rearrangement links TRBV7-6 to TRBJ2-7; 9 bases are shared with TRBD1. CDR3 length: 14 amino acids. V shed 5 bases and J 2 bases; nucleotides not matched to a gene: 4. Germline V gene sequence: CDR1 SGHVS, CDR2 FNYEAQ. As DNA, the CDR3 is TGTGCCAGCAGCCCGGGACAGGGCCCCTACGAGCAGTACTTC. Its protein is CASSPGQGPYEQYF.

This sequence joins TRBV30 and TRBJ2-3, with D perhaps matching TRBD2 (5 bases). Germline values: CDR1 GTSNPN, CDR2 SVGIG (reference sequence). The V and J ends lost 1 base and 6 bases respectively, with 14 bases between them. The CDR3 is made up of 14 amino acids. The chain's CDR3 is CAWSGQRSWDTQYF. The DNA for the CDR3 is TGTGCCTGGAGTGGCCAGCGGTCATGGGATACGCAGTATTTT. Full variable domain (remainder filled in from reference TRBV30 and TRBJ2-3): SQTIHQWPATLVQPVGSPLSLECTVEGTSNPNLYWYRQAAGRGLQLLFYSVGIGQISSEVPQNLSASRPQDRQFILSSKKLLLSDSGFYLCAWSGQRSWDTQYFGPGTRLTVL.

This clone was counted a single time. The gene calls are TRBV7-3 and TRBJ2-1, with D unclear. CDR1 SGHTA and CDR2 FQGTGA come from the germline V gene. Trimming shortened V by 5 bases and J by 8 bases, and 13 bases separated the two germline ends. The CDR3 length is 13 residues. The DNA for the CDR3 is TGTGCCAGCAGCCCGGTGGGTGGGGATGAGCAGTTCTTC. Its protein product is CASSPVGGDEQFF.

The chain carries TRBV6-5 and TRBJ2-7; 9 nucleotides line up with TRBD1. Germline CDR1 and CDR2: MNHEY and SVGAGI. The CDR3 is made up of 14 amino acids. V gave up 4 bases and J gave up 6 bases; unmatched junction bases: 7. The CDR3 nucleotides read TGTGCCAGCAGTTCGCCCGGGACAGGGTTCGAGCAGTACTTC. As protein: CASSSPGTGFEQYF.

V is TRBV9 and J is TRBJ2-4; 9 bases fit TRBD2. The junction had 5 bases not matched to a gene; V was cut back by 2 bases and J by 8 bases. The CDR3 runs 14 residues. Germline CDR1 SGDLS, CDR2 YYNGEE. This chain's CDR3 is CASSVSGRSDIQYF. DNA of the CDR3: TGTGCCAGCAGCGTCAGCGGGAGGTCTGACATTCAGTACTTC.

V usage is TRBV19 and J usage is TRBJ2-7; TRBD2 matches at 10 bases. Losses at the gene ends were 5 bases for V and 1 base for J; bases not matched to a gene: 8. Germline CDR1 is LNHDA and CDR2 is SQIVND (reference sequence). The CDR3 totals 16 residues. The CDR3 bases are TGTGCCAGTAGTCCCCCCGCTAGCGGGAGATCCTACGAGCAGTACTTC. Protein: CASSPPASGRSYEQYF.

The chain is built from TRBV14 and TRBJ1-3, with unresolved D. Per the germline V gene, CDR1 is SGHDN and CDR2 is FVKESK. Trimming pared 0 bases from V and 2 bases from J, leaving 11 bases between. The CDR3 loop spans 16 amino acids. The CDR3 nucleotides read TGTGCCAGCAGCCAAGACCTCTCAGGCGCTGGAAACACCATATATTTT. It encodes CASSQDLSGAGNTIYF.

The chain is built from TRBV4-1 and TRBJ1-3; 9 nucleotides agree with TRBD1. The CDR3 is 16 residues long. Germline values: CDR1 MGHRA, CDR2 YSYEKL. V was pared by 6 bases and J by 0 bases, with 6 bases of the junction left unmatched. CDR3 nucleotide sequence: TGCGCCAGCAGGTATTCACAGGGGGCCTCTGGAAACACCATATATTTT. It specifies CASRYSQGASGNTIYF.

This sequence joins TRBV28 and TRBJ1-5, with a possible D match to TRBD1 (5 bases). Germline CDR1 is MDHEN and CDR2 is SYDVKM. V shed 6 bases and J shed 2 bases, with 11 bases lying between them. The CDR3 is 14 residues long. CDR3 sequence: CASRAGLGNQPQHF. DNA of the CDR3: TGTGCCAGCAGGGCAGGGTTAGGCAATCAGCCCCAGCATTTT.

This sequence joins TRBV10-3 and TRBJ2-1; a possible D gene is TRBD2 (6 bases). Trimming shortened V by 2 bases and J by 7 bases, and 15 bases separated the two germline ends. This CDR3 region has 15 residues. Per germline, CDR1 ENHRY and CDR2 SYGVKD. CDR3 amino acids: CAISEPAGTANEQFF. CDR3 sequence (DNA): TGTGCCATCAGTGAGCCAGCGGGCACAGCGAATGAGCAGTTCTTC.

V usage is TRBV21-1 and J usage is TRBJ2-3; the listed D gene, TRBD2, was not tested against the DNA. TRBV21-1 is assigned pseudogene status. The CDR3 runs to 17 residues. CDR3 in DNA: TGTGCCAGCAGCAAAGAGGTTAGCGGGTTTATCACAGATACGCAGTATTTT. It is translated as CASSKEVSGFITDTQYF.

The rearrangement joins TRBV15 to TRBJ2-1, with 7 nucleotides matching TRBD1. CDR1 LNHNV and CDR2 YYDKDF come from the germline V gene (reference sequence). With V trimmed by 2 bases and J by 3 bases, 4 bases remained unmatched. The CDR3 spans 15 residues. The CDR3: CATSRQRDSYNEQFF. CDR3 DNA sequence: TGTGCCACCAGCAGACAAAGGGACAGCTACAATGAGCAGTTCTTC. Based on the CDR3 plus reference TRBV15 and TRBJ2-1, the full variable domain is DAMVIQNPRYQVTQFGKPVTLSCSQTLNHNVMYWYQQKSSQAPKLLFHYYDKDFNNEADTPDNFQSRRPNTSFCFLDIRSPGLGDTAMYLCATSRQRDSYNEQFFGPGTRLTVL.

The chain recombines TRBV30 with TRBJ1-6, with a tentative D call TRBD1 (6 bases). CDR1 is GTSNPN and CDR2 is SVGIG in the germline V gene (reference sequence). V was trimmed by 3 bases and J by 10 bases, leaving 10 bases between them. This CDR3 region has 12 residues. The CDR3 spells CAWRPGESPLHF. Here the CDR3 DNA reads TGTGCCTGGAGACCAGGGGAATCACCCCTCCACTTT.

The chain couples TRBV2 to TRBJ1-2; D might be TRBD1 (5 bases). V lost 5 bases, J lost 6 bases, and 13 bases lay in between. The germline CDR1 and CDR2 sequences are SNHLY and FYNNEI. This CDR3 comprises 13 residues. CDR3 sequence (DNA): TGTGCCAGCAGTAAGAGGGGAGGGAATGGCTACACCTTC. It codes for CASSKRGGNGYTF.

The J gene is TRBJ1-1, the V gene TRBV19; possible D gene TRBD1, 6 bases. Trimming removed 5 bases from V and 2 bases from J, with 18 bases in between. The CDR3 is made up of 16 amino acids. Germline V gives CDR1 LNHDA, CDR2 SQIVND (reference sequence). Here the CDR3 DNA reads TGTGCCAGTAGTGCCATACTCGGACAGCGAAACACTGAAGCTTTCTTT. It is translated as CASSAILGQRNTEAFF.

This rearrangement joins TRBV19 to TRBJ2-3; no reliable D call. Germline V gene data show CDR1 as LNHDA and CDR2 as SQIVND (reference sequence). V was clipped by 3 bases and J by 9 bases, with 16 bases between them. The CDR3 has 14 residues. The CDR3 sequence is CASSMSDSASTQYF. The CDR3 nucleotides read TGTGCCAGTAGTATGAGCGACTCCGCTTCCACGCAGTATTTT. The variable domain in full, with the rest retrieved from reference TRBV19 and TRBJ2-3, is DGGITQSPKYLFRKEGQNVTLSCEQNLNHDAMYWYRQDPGQGLRLIYYSQIVNDFQKGDIAEGYSVSREKKESFPLTVTSAQKNPTAFYLCASSMSDSASTQYFGPGTRLTVL.

The chain joins TRBV13 to TRBJ2-1, with TRBD2 identical over 14 bases. CDR3 size: 15 residues. Unmatched junction bases numbered 2, after V lost 4 bases and J lost 6 bases. Germline lookup yields CDR1 PRHDT and CDR2 FYEKMQ (reference sequence). The CDR3 reads CASSSGLAGVNEQFF. The CDR3 bases are TGTGCCAGCAGCTCGGGACTAGCGGGAGTCAATGAGCAGTTCTTC.

The chain uses TRBV2 and TRBJ2-2; 9 positions agree with TRBD1. CDR1 is SNHLY, CDR2 FYNNEI, per germline. J lost 5 bases, V lost 4 bases, and 8 bases had no gene match. The CDR3 length is 16 residues. In nucleotides, the CDR3 is TGTGCCAGCAGTGTGACAGGACAGGGGCGGACCGGGGAGCTGTTTTTT. Protein: CASSVTGQGRTGELFF.

This chain links TRBV9 with TRBJ2-7; TRBD2 is a possible D gene (5 bases). Trimming cost V 4 bases and J 5 bases, with 13 bases left between them. Germline CDR1 and CDR2: SGDLS and YYNGEE. The CDR3 totals 13 residues. CDR3 sequence: CASSPDWIDEQYF. In nucleotides, the CDR3 is TGTGCCAGCAGCCCGGACTGGATTGACGAGCAGTACTTC.

The V gene is TRBV11-2, the J gene TRBJ2-6; D might be TRBD2 (6 bases). Per germline, CDR1 SGHAT and CDR2 FQNNGV. This CDR3 region has 18 residues. The germline V and J ends were trimmed by 1 base and 0 bases, with 13 bases remaining between them. This chain's CDR3 is CASSLALDYPSGANVLTF. Here the CDR3 DNA reads TGTGCCAGCAGCTTAGCTCTGGACTACCCCTCTGGGGCCAACGTCCTGACTTTC.

The chain has TRBV7-6 and TRBJ2-1; tentative D call: TRBD2 (5 bases). The V and J ends lost 4 bases and 0 bases respectively, with 10 bases between them. The CDR3 extends over 15 amino acids. Germline lookup yields CDR1 SGHVS and CDR2 FNYEAQ. The CDR3 DNA is TGTGCCAGCAGCTCTCTAGGGAGCTCCTACAATGAGCAGTTCTTC. Its protein product is CASSSLGSSYNEQFF.

The chain carries TRBV2 and TRBJ2-1; 9 nucleotides line up with TRBD1. This CDR3 is 13 amino acids long. In germline, CDR1 is SNHLY, CDR2 FYNNEI. With 8 bases clipped from V and 7 bases from J, the junction kept 6 bases outside the gene matches. The CDR3 loop is CASEGQGGNEQFF. CDR3 nucleotides: TGTGCCAGCGAGGGACAGGGAGGGAATGAGCAGTTCTTC.

V and J are TRBV6-5 and TRBJ2-7; D is uncertain. Per germline, CDR1 MNHEY and CDR2 SVGAGI. The CDR3 has 12 residues. V was clipped by 2 bases and J by 7 bases, with 9 bases between them. The CDR3 bases are TGTGCCAGCAGTTACGGTGGCGGTGAGCAGTACTTC. This sequence encodes CASSYGGGEQYF.